These 20 T cell receptor beta chains originate from one sample sequenced in a study of cytomegalovirus exposure and HLA in healthy donors. Amplification used 60 Vbeta primers and 13 Jbeta primers. TCRdb's table, derived via immunoSEQ multiplex PCR, lists solely in-frame clones and lacks some. The sample has roughly 120,000 clones; around 83% are singletons. The sequenced sample was PBMCs. These receptors all stem from a man between 25 and 39 years old in good health and CMV-seropositive.

The chain couples TRBV6-4 to TRBJ2-1; TRBD2 aligns across 13 bases. The V and J ends lost 5 bases and 6 bases, in that order; junction bases with no gene match: 4. This CDR3 spans 15 amino acids. Per the germline V gene, CDR1 is MRHNA and CDR2 is SNTAGT. In DNA, the CDR3 is TGTGCCAGCAGTCAACTAGCGGGGGGGTCCAATGAGCAGTTCTTC. Translating gives CASSQLAGGSNEQFF.

The V call is TRBV7-7, the J call TRBJ2-2, with D maybe TRBD1 (5 bases). Germline V CDR1 and CDR2: SSHAT, FNYEAQ (reference sequence). The CDR3 consists of 13 residues. Between the trimmed V and J ends, which lost 4 bases and 5 bases, there was a span of 8 bases. CDR3 residues: CASSYRQTGELFF. The CDR3 bases are TGTGCCAGCAGCTATAGACAGACCGGGGAGCTGTTTTTT.

The CDR3 region is CASSPVTSGTFEQFF. As DNA, the CDR3 is TGTGCCAGCTCACCAGTAACTAGCGGGACGTTTGAGCAGTTCTTC. The rearrangement uses TRBV18 and TRBJ2-1, with 10 bases aligning to TRBD2. The CDR3 is made up of 15 amino acids. Germline V lookup: CDR1 KGHSH, CDR2 LQKENI. V trimming: 2 bases; J trimming: 9 bases; junction bases outside the gene matches: 7. The full variable domain, rest sourced from reference TRBV18 and TRBJ2-1, is NAGVMQNPRHLVRRRGQEARLRCSPMKGHSHVYWYRQLPEEGLKFMVYLQKENIIDESGMPKERFSAEFPKEGPSILRIQQVVRGDSAAYFCASSPVTSGTFEQFFGPGTRLTVL.

The chain uses TRBV5-1 and TRBJ1-2, with TRBD1 matching over 12 bases. The V segment lost 4 bases and the J segment 4 bases; nucleotides outside the gene matches: 2. The germline V gene encodes CDR1 SGHRS and CDR2 YFSETQ. CDR3 size: 14 residues. As DNA, the CDR3 is TGCGCCAGCAGCACGGGACAGGGGGCCTATGGCTACACCTTC. Amino acids: CASSTGQGAYGYTF.

This sequence joins TRBV7-8 and TRBJ1-5; D gene unclear. V was cut by 1 base and J by 6 bases, with 7 bases left in between. Germline V CDR1 and CDR2: SGHVS, FQNEAQ. CDR3 length: 13 amino acids. CDR3 loop: CASSLVEVQPQHF. CDR3 sequence (DNA): TGTGCCAGCAGCTTAGTAGAAGTTCAGCCCCAGCATTTT.

The chain couples TRBV7-2 to TRBJ1-2; the D gene is possibly TRBD1 (5 bases). Germline values: CDR1 SGHTA, CDR2 FQGNSA. V lost 0 bases and J 8 bases, leaving 13 bases between the germline ends. There are 14 residues in the CDR3. In DNA, the CDR3 is TGTGCCAGCAGCTTAGCAAAAGGGGCGGAGGGCTACACCTTC. The encoded protein is CASSLAKGAEGYTF.

This chain links TRBV6-1 with TRBJ1-3; no clear D gene. CDR1 MNHNS and CDR2 SASEGT come from the germline V gene. With 6 bases removed from V and 2 bases from J, the gap between germline ends came to 8 bases. This CDR3 has 13 residues. CDR3 DNA: TGTGCCAGCAGAAGGGAGGCTGGAAACACCATATATTTT. Amino acids: CASRREAGNTIYF.

This chain connects TRBV2 to TRBJ1-6, with 9 bases aligning to TRBD1. Unmatched junction bases numbered 5, after V lost 5 bases and J lost 15 bases. This CDR3 contains 12 residues. Germline CDR1 SNHLY, CDR2 FYNNEI. This CDR3 is CASSYSGQGLHF. In DNA, the CDR3 is TGTGCCAGCAGTTATTCGGGACAGGGCCTCCACTTT.

The rearrangement links TRBV5-1 to TRBJ2-1; D call uncertain. Deletions cut 2 bases from V and 6 bases from J, with 9 bases between. Germline CDR1 and CDR2: SGHRS and YFSETQ. The CDR3 extends over 13 amino acids. The CDR3 is CASSFPPINEQFF. The CDR3 region has the DNA TGCGCCAGCAGCTTCCCCCCAATCAATGAGCAGTTCTTC.

V and J are TRBV20-1 and TRBJ2-3; tentative D call: TRBD1 (6 bases). CDR1 and CDR2 from the germline V gene are DFQATT and SNEGSKA (reference sequence). CDR3 size: 11 residues. Trimming took 2 bases from V and 6 from J, leaving 6 bases between them. The CDR3 protein is CSARRGDTQYF. In nucleotides, the CDR3 is TGCAGTGCTAGAAGGGGGGATACGCAGTATTTT.

The V call is TRBV6-1, the J call TRBJ2-7, with 7 bases aligning to TRBD1. From germline, CDR1 is MNHNS and CDR2 SASEGT. This CDR3 comprises 14 residues. The trim removed 4 bases at V and 2 bases at J, leaving 5 bases unmatched. CDR3 in DNA: TGTGCCAGCAGTGTCTACAGGGGCCCCTACGAGCAGTACGTC. This translates into CASSVYRGPYEQYV.

The chain carries TRBV4-1 and TRBJ2-1; TRBD2 is a possible D gene (5 bases). The CDR3 loop spans 14 amino acids. Trimming shortened V by 1 base and J by 8 bases, and 12 bases separated the two germline ends. Germline CDR1 is MGHRA and CDR2 is YSYEKL. The CDR3 reads CASSQATRSDEQFF. In nucleotides, the CDR3 is TGCGCCAGCAGCCAAGCAACTAGAAGCGATGAGCAGTTCTTC.

Here the CDR3 DNA reads TGTGCCAGCAGCTTACGACTCGGAGCCAAAAACATTCAGTACTTC. Amino acid sequence: CASSLRLGAKNIQYF. The chain joins TRBV13 to TRBJ2-4; D remains ambiguous. V lost 2 bases to trimming and J lost 0 bases, with 8 bases between them. The germline gives CDR1 PRHDT, CDR2 FYEKMQ (reference sequence). The CDR3 has 15 amino acids.

This clone was counted a few times. The V gene is TRBV6-1, the J gene TRBJ2-3; D not resolved. Germline V gene data show CDR1 as MNHNS and CDR2 as SASEGT. V lost 3 bases to trimming and J lost 2 bases, with 12 bases between them. The CDR3 covers 15 residues. The CDR3 bases are TGTGCCAGCAGTGACGACATCCGTTCCACAGATACGCAGTATTTT. This codes for CASSDDIRSTDTQYF.

The DNA for the CDR3 is TGTGCCAGCAGTGGACAGGGGGCGTGGGAGACCCAGTACTTC. It specifies CASSGQGAWETQYF. V gene TRBV27 combines with J gene TRBJ2-5, with 11 bases identical to TRBD1. The CDR3 sequence is 14 residues long. With 5 bases clipped from V and 5 bases from J, the junction kept 4 bases outside the gene matches. Germline assignment: CDR1 MNHEY and CDR2 SMNVEV (reference sequence).

With respect to this clone: One end of the junction does not line up with germline, which may come from a read error. This CDR3 reads CASSSIQGLYGYTF. As DNA, the CDR3 is TGTGCTAGCAGTTCGATACAGGGTTTGTATGGCTACACCTTC. The chain recombines TRBV28 with TRBJ1-2; a weak D match, TRBD1 (6 bases). The CDR3 sequence is 14 residues long. Germline values: CDR1 MDHEN, CDR2 SYDVKM.

The genes are TRBV7-9 and TRBJ2-1, with a possible D match to TRBD2 (6 bases). The ends were cut back, 5 bases at V and 11 bases at J, with 13 bases in the middle. CDR1 is SEHNR and CDR2 is FQNEAQ in the germline V gene (reference sequence). The CDR3 loop spans 12 amino acids. CDR3 sequence (DNA): TGTGCCAGCAGCCTAGGACTAATTAAGCAGTTCTTC. This sequence encodes CASSLGLIKQFF.

The V call is TRBV25-1, the J call TRBJ2-1; maybe TRBD1 (6 bases). Trimming pared 3 bases from V and 8 bases from J, leaving 20 bases between. The CDR3 has 16 amino acids. Germline assignment: CDR1 MGHDK and CDR2 SYGVNS. In DNA form, the CDR3 reads TGTGCCAGCAGTGACCCCACCGGACAGCCGGCCGATGAGCAGTTCTTC. As protein: CASSDPTGQPADEQFF.

The chain combines TRBV29-1 with TRBJ1-1, with D possibly TRBD1 on 6 matching bases. Trimming cost V 6 bases and J 5 bases, with 19 bases left between them. The germline gives CDR1 SQVTM, CDR2 ANQGSEA. The CDR3 is made up of 14 amino acids. The CDR3 sequence: CSVLPQGGDTEAFF. The CDR3 nucleotides are TGCAGCGTCCTCCCACAGGGAGGGGATACTGAAGCTTTCTTT.

There are a few counts of this clone. The chain joins TRBV5-1 to TRBJ2-2; no firm D call. V lost 1 base and J lost 0, with 10 bases in between. This CDR3 contains 16 residues. CDR1 and CDR2 (germline): SGHRS, YFSETQ. In nucleotides, the CDR3 is TGCGCCAGCAGCTTGCTTCTGTATACGAACACCGGGGAGCTGTTTTTT. It translates to CASSLLLYTNTGELFF.